The clone carrying this TCR beta chain was seen once. What it recognizes is unknown. Here immunoSEQ multiplex PCR was the method, and the copy in TCRdb shows in-frame clones only, minus some. The profile shows under 7,000 clones, about 91% of them singletons. This entry comes from a study of T cells in localized non-small cell lung cancer. Whole-study results and caveats: Higher T cell density in the blood was associated with longer overall survival, whereas higher adjacent-lung clonality associated with shorter survival. Sequencing was restricted to one tumor region; therefore, heterogeneity remains possible. In adjacent lung, a median roughly 57 of the top 100 tumor clones were found. The highest T cell clonality was in uninvolved adjacent lung, above tumor.

The CDR3 runs to 14 residues. V dropped 6 bases and J dropped 6; count of bases not matched to a gene: 6. CDR1 is SNHLY, CDR2 FYNNEI, per germline. The V call is TRBV2, the J call TRBJ1-5; TRBD1 matches at 9 bases. The sequence derives from a male donor aged 60 or older with stage I lung adenocarcinoma. Sequenced here: peripheral blood, sampled before any cancer treatment. The chain's CDR3 is CASRTGQGSQPQHF. DNA of the CDR3: TGTGCCAGCAGGACAGGACAGGGGAGTCAGCCCCAGCATTTT. The full variable domain, its missing parts supplied by reference TRBV2 and TRBJ1-5, is EPEVTQTPSHQVTQMGQEVILRCVPISNHLYFYWYRQILGQKVEFLVSFYNNEISEKSEIFDDQFSVERPDGSNFTLKIRSTKLEDSAMYFCASRTGQGSQPQHFGDGTRLSIL.